This TCR beta chain is drawn from a study of blood T cells in healthy people across ages. This CDR3 has 15 amino acids. Looked up from germline, CDR1 is SGDLS and CDR2 is YYNGEE. The V gene lost 0 bases and the J gene lost 14 bases, with 22 bases spanning the gap. Each donor had 9 to 10 milliliters of peripheral blood drawn. Using a J-beta primer mix together with a sample-barcoded 5' primer, a second PCR was run for roughly 6 to 11 cycles. Carrying 12 random nucleotides, a template-switch adaptor labeled each individual cDNA molecule. TCRdb fed the 5' RACE reads into MiXCR, producing one record per CDR3 protein. The table has 750,000 to 950,000 distinct CDR3 sequences, 53% seen once; the top ten hold roughly 37%.

The sequence was obtained from a man older than 75 in good health. Sequenced material: blood. The gene calls are TRBV9 and TRBJ2-3; TRBD2 is a possible D gene (5 bases). CDR3 bases: TGTGCCAGCAGCGTAGAACGGGATGGCCCCGGATACGCGTATTTT. As protein: CASSVERDGPGYAYF.